These 4 T cell receptor beta chains originate from one sample sequenced in a study of T cell responses to AZD1222 COVID-19 vaccine. Using immunoSEQ multiplex PCR, the repertoire was profiled, and TCRdb retains in-frame clones only, with some absent. The sample includes fewer than 150,000 clones, 88% of them seen just once. This specimen was peripheral blood, taken on day 0 of AZD1222 vaccination. Every receptor here comes from an adult in good health.

This rearrangement joins TRBV11-2 to TRBJ2-1; D unresolved. The CDR3 length is 11 residues. Germline CDR1 and CDR2: SGHAT and FQNNGV. V lost 1 base to trimming and J lost 7 bases, with 2 bases between them. The CDR3 DNA sequence: TGTGCCAGCAGCTTAGTAAATGAGCAGTTCTTC. Amino acids: CASSLVNEQFF. Full variable domain (remainder filled in from reference TRBV11-2 and TRBJ2-1): EAGVAQSPRYKIIEKRQSVAFWCNPISGHATLYWYQQILGQGPKLLIQFQNNGVVDDSQLPKDRFSAERLKGVDSTLKIQPAKLEDSAVYLCASSLVNEQFFGPGTRLTVL.

The V and J genes are TRBV30 and TRBJ2-3; D might be TRBD1 (5 bases). CDR3 length: 12 residues. Trimming stripped 2 bases from V and 6 bases from J, with 9 bases between. Germline CDR1 is GTSNPN and CDR2 is SVGIG (reference sequence). This chain's CDR3 is CAWSHSGDTQYF. The DNA for the CDR3 is TGTGCCTGGAGTCACTCAGGGGATACGCAGTATTTT.

This chain uses TRBV6-7 with TRBJ2-7; no reliable D call. TRBV6-7 qualifies as an ORF whose function is uncertain. The CDR3 runs 13 residues. V gave up 5 bases and J gave up 4 bases, with 12 bases separating them. CDR3 DNA: TGTGCCAGCAGTCGCGACCCGCCTTACGAGCAGTACTTC. Protein product: CASSRDPPYEQYF.

This clone was detected only a few times. This same CDR3 is encoded by further DNA sequences in the sample. The gene calls are TRBV19 and TRBJ1-5, with TRBD1 as a possible D gene (5 bases). The CDR3 covers 15 residues. The ends were cut back, 1 base at V and 4 bases at J, with 11 bases in the middle. CDR1 is LNHDA and CDR2 is SQIVND in the germline V gene (reference sequence). The CDR3 region is CASSIVPTENQPQHF. The CDR3 DNA follows: TGTGCCAGTAGTATAGTCCCGACAGAAAATCAGCCCCAGCATTTT.